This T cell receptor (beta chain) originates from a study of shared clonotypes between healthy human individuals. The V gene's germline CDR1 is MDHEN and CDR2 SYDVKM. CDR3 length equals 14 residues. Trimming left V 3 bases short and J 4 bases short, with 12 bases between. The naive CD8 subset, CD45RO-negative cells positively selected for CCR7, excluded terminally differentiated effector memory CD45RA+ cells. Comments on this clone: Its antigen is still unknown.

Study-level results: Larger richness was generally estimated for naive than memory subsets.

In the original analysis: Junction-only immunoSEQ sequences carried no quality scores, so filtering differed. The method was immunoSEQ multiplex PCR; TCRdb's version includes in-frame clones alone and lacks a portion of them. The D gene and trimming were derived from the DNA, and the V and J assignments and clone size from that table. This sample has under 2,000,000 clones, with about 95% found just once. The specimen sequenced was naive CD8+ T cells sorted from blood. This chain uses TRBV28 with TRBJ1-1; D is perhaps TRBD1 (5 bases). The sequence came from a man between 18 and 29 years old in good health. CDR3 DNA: TGTGCCAGCAGTTTCAGAGGGGAGTCCACTGAAGCTTTCTTT. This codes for CASSFRGESTEAFF.